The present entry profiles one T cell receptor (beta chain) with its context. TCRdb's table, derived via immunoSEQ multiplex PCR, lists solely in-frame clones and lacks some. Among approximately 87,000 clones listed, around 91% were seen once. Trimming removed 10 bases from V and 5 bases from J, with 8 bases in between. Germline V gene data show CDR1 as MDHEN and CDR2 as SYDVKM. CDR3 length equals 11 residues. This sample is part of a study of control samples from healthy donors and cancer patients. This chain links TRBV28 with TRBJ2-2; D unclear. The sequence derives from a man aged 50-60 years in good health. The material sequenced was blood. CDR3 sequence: CATLRTGELFF. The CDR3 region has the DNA TGTGCCACCTTACGGACCGGGGAGCTGTTTTTT.